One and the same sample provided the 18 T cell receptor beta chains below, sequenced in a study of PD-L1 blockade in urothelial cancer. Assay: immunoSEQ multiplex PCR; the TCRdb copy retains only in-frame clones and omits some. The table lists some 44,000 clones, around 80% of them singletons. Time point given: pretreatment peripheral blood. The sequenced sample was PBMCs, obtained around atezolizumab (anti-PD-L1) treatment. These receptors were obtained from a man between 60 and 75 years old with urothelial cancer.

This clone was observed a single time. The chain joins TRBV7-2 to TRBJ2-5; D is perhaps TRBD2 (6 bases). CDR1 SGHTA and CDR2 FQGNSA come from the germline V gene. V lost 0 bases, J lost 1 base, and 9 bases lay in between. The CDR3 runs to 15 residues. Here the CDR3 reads CASSLATGVQETQYF. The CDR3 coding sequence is TGTGCCAGCAGCTTAGCGACGGGAGTCCAAGAGACCCAGTACTTC.

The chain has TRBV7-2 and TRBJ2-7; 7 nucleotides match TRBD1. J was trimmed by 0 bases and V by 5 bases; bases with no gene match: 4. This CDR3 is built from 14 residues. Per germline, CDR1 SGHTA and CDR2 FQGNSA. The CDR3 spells CASSTRQGSYEQYF. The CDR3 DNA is TGTGCCAGCAGCACCAGACAGGGCTCCTACGAGCAGTACTTC.

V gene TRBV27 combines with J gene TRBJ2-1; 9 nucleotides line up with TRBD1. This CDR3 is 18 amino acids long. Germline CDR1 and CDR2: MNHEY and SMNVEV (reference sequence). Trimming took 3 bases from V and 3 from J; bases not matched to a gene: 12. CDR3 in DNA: TGTGCCAGCAGTTTTTACGGGACAGGGAAGGGAAGCTACAATGAGCAGTTCTTC. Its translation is CASSFYGTGKGSYNEQFF.

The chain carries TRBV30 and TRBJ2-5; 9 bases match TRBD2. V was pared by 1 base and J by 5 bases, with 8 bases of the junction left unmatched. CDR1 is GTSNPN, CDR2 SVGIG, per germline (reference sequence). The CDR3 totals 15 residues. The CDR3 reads CAWSGVSGRSETQYF. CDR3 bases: TGTGCCTGGAGTGGGGTTAGCGGGAGATCGGAGACCCAGTACTTC.

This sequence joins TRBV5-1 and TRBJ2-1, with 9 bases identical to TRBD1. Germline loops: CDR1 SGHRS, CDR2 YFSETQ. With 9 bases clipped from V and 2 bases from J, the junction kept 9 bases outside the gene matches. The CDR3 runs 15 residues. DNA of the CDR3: TGCGCCACCGCACCGGGACAGGGCCCCTACAATGAGCAGTTCTTC. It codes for CATAPGQGPYNEQFF.

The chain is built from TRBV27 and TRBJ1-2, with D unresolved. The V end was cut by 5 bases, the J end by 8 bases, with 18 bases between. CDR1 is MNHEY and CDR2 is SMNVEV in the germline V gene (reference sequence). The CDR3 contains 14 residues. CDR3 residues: CASSPRTGGEGYTF. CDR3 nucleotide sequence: TGTGCCAGCAGTCCCCGGACGGGCGGGGAGGGCTACACCTTC.

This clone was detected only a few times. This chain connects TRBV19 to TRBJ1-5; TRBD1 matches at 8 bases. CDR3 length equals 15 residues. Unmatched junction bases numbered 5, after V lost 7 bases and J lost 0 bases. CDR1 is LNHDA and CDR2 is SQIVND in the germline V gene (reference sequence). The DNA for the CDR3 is TGTGCCAGTACGGACAGGGAGGGTAGCAATCAGCCCCAGCATTTT. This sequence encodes CASTDREGSNQPQHF.

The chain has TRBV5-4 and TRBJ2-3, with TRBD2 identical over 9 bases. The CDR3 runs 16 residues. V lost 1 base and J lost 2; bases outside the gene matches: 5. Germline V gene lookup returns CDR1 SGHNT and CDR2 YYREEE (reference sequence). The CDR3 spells CASSLRLAAVTDTQYF. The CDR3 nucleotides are TGTGCCAGCAGCTTGAGACTAGCGGCAGTCACAGATACGCAGTATTTT.

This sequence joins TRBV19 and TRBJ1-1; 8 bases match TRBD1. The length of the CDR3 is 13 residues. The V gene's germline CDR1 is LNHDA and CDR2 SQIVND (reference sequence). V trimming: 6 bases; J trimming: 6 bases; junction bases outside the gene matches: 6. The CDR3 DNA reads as TGTGCCAGTAGCCTCACGGACAGGGCTGAAGCTTTCTTT. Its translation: CASSLTDRAEAFF. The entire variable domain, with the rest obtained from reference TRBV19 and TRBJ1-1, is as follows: DGGITQSPKYLFRKEGQNVTLSCEQNLNHDAMYWYRQDPGQGLRLIYYSQIVNDFQKGDIAEGYSVSREKKESFPLTVTSAQKNPTAFYLCASSLTDRAEAFFGQGTRLTVV.

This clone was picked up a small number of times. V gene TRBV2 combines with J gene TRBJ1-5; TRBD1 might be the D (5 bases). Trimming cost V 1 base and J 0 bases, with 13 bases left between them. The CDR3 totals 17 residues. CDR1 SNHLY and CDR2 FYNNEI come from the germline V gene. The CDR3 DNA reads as TGTGCCAGCAGTGAAGAGGCAACAGGTACTAGCAATCAGCCCCAGCATTTT. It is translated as CASSEEATGTSNQPQHF.

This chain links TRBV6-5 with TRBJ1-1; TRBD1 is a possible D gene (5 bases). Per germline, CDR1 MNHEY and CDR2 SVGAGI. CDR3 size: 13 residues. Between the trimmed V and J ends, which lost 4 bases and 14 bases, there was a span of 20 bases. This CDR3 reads CASSSPQGTRPFF. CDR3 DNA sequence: TGTGCCAGCAGTTCCCCTCAAGGGACTAGGCCGTTCTTT.

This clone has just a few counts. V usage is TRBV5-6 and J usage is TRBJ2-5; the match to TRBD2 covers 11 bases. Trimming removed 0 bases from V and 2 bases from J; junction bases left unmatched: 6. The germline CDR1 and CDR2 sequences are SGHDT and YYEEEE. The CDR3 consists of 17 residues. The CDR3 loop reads CASSLVTSGSTQETQYF. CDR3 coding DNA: TGTGCCAGCAGCTTGGTCACTAGCGGGAGCACACAAGAGACCCAGTACTTC. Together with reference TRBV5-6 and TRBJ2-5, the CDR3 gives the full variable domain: DAGVTQSPTHLIKTRGQQVTLRCSPKSGHDTVSWYQQALGQGPQFIFQYYEEEERQRGNFPDRFSGHQFPNYSSELNVNALLLGDSALYLCASSLVTSGSTQETQYFGPGTRLLVL.

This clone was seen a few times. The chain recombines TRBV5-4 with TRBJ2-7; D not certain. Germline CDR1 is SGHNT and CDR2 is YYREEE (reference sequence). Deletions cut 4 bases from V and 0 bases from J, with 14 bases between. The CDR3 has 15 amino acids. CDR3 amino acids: CASSLTLPGSYEQYF. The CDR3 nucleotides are TGTGCCAGCAGCCTGACCCTCCCGGGCTCCTACGAGCAGTACTTC.

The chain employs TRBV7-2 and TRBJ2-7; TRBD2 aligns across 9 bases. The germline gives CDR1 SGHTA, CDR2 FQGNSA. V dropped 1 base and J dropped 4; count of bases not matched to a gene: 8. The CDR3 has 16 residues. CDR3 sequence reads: CASSLDVAGEVYEQYF. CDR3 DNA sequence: TGTGCCAGCAGCTTAGACGTAGCGGGAGAAGTATACGAGCAGTACTTC.

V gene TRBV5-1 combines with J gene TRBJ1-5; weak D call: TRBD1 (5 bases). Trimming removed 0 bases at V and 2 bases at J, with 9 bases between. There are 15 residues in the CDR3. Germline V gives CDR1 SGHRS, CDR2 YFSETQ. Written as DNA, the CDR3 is TGCGCCAGCAGCTTGGCGACGGGGGGCAATCAGCCCCAGCATTTT. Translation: CASSLATGGNQPQHF.

The DNA for the CDR3 is TGTGCCAGCAGTTACCAGGACACCGGGGAGCTGTTTTTT. It is translated as CASSYQDTGELFF. This chain uses TRBV6-5 with TRBJ2-2; no clear D. Looked up from germline, CDR1 is MNHEY and CDR2 is SVGAGI. This CDR3 is 13 amino acids long. V lost 2 bases to trimming and J lost 3 bases, with 4 bases between them.

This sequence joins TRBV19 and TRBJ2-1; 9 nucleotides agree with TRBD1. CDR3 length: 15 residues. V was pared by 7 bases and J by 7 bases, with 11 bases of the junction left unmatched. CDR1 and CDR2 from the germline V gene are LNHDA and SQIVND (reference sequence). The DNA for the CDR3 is TGTGCCAGTAAATCACTGGGACAGGGCATGAATGAGCAGTTCTTC. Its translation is CASKSLGQGMNEQFF.

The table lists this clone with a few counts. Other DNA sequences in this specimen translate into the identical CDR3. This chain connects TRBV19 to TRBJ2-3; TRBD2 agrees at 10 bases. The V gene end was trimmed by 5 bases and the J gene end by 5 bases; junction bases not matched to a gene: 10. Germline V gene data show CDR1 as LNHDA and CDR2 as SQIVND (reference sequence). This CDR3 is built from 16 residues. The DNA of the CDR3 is TGTGCCAGTAGTCCTTTAGCGGGAGGCCGGGGAGATACGCAGTATTTT. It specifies CASSPLAGGRGDTQYF. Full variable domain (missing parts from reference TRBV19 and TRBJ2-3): DGGITQSPKYLFRKEGQNVTLSCEQNLNHDAMYWYRQDPGQGLRLIYYSQIVNDFQKGDIAEGYSVSREKKESFPLTVTSAQKNPTAFYLCASSPLAGGRGDTQYFGPGTRLTVL.